These 32 T cell receptor beta chains originate from one sample sequenced in a study of blood T cell repertoires in COVID-19. Sequencing used immunoSEQ multiplex PCR; TCRdb keeps in-frame clones, though not all of them. Of roughly 59,000 clones listed, roughly 80% were seen once; the top ten hold roughly 9.7%. Sequencing input: peripheral blood. These receptors were collected from a human donor in a cohort sampled during active COVID-19.

V gene TRBV5-1 combines with J gene TRBJ2-1, with TRBD1 identical over 8 bases. The length of the CDR3 is 15 residues. Trimming at V came to 4 bases and at J to 1 base, leaving 4 bases not matched to a gene. Germline CDR1 SGHRS, CDR2 YFSETQ. The CDR3 region is CASSPDRVSYNEQFF. In DNA form, the CDR3 reads TGCGCCAGCAGCCCGGACAGGGTTTCCTACAATGAGCAGTTCTTC.

The V and J genes are TRBV28 and TRBJ2-1; 8 bases map to TRBD2. Germline assignment: CDR1 MDHEN and CDR2 SYDVKM. The CDR3 totals 13 residues. V lost 7 bases to trimming and J lost 9 bases; unmatched junction nucleotides: 8. CDR3 loop: CASKSGSLGEQFF. The DNA of the CDR3 is TGTGCCAGCAAAAGCGGGAGTTTGGGTGAGCAGTTCTTC. The full variable domain, completed using reference TRBV28 and TRBJ2-1, is DVKVTQSSRYLVKRTGEKVFLECVQDMDHENMFWYRQDPGLGLRLIYFSYDVKMKEKGDIPEGYSVSREKKERFSLILESASTNQTSMYLCASKSGSLGEQFFGPGTRLTVL.

The V and J genes are TRBV5-5 and TRBJ1-1; D unclear. This CDR3 spans 14 amino acids. CDR1 SGHKS and CDR2 YYEKEE come from the germline V gene (reference sequence). V was clipped by 4 bases and J by 1 base, with 11 bases between them. CDR3 nucleotide sequence: TGTGCCAGCAGCGATATACAGTGGAACACTGAAGCTTTCTTT. This encodes CASSDIQWNTEAFF.

This sequence joins TRBV5-6 and TRBJ1-5; D not certain. V shed 0 bases and J shed 6 bases, with 4 bases lying between them. CDR1 is SGHDT and CDR2 is YYEEEE in the germline V gene. This CDR3 contains 12 residues. The DNA of the CDR3 is TGTGCCAGCAGCTTGGGAGCTCAGCCCCAGCATTTT. It yields the protein CASSLGAQPQHF.

The gene calls are TRBV4-1 and TRBJ1-6, with a possible D match to TRBD1 (5 bases). Germline CDR1 MGHRA, CDR2 YSYEKL. This CDR3 is built from 17 residues. Trimming removed 2 bases from V and 13 bases from J, with 24 bases in between. Here the CDR3 DNA reads TGCGCCAGCAGCCAAACTGTAAACGGGGGTAGGATACTCCCCCTCCACTTT. Amino acids: CASSQTVNGGRILPLHF.

The chain carries TRBV28 and TRBJ1-6; 9 nucleotides match TRBD1. The junction had 7 bases not matched to a gene; V was cut back by 6 bases and J by 7 bases. Germline loops: CDR1 MDHEN, CDR2 SYDVKM. The CDR3 totals 15 residues. CDR3 DNA: TGTGCCAGCAGACCGGGACAGGGAGGAAATTCACCCCTCCACTTT. Translated: CASRPGQGGNSPLHF. Filled out from reference TRBV28 and TRBJ1-6, the complete variable domain reads DVKVTQSSRYLVKRTGEKVFLECVQDMDHENMFWYRQDPGLGLRLIYFSYDVKMKEKGDIPEGYSVSREKKERFSLILESASTNQTSMYLCASRPGQGGNSPLHFGNGTRLTVT.

V is TRBV9 and J is TRBJ2-3, with no clear D. V shed 0 bases and J shed 6 bases, with 11 bases lying between them. The CDR3 loop spans 14 amino acids. Germline V gene sequence: CDR1 SGDLS, CDR2 YYNGEE. In DNA, the CDR3 is TGTGCCAGCAGCGTAGCTTTCGAAGCGGATACGCAGTATTTT. The encoded protein is CASSVAFEADTQYF.

The genes are TRBV9 and TRBJ2-3; TRBD1 matches 7 bases. The CDR3 runs to 15 residues. V lost 3 bases, J lost 2 bases, and 6 bases stayed unmatched. Per the germline V gene, CDR1 is SGDLS and CDR2 is YYNGEE. The CDR3 is CASSASQGVTDTQYF. DNA of the CDR3: TGTGCCAGCAGCGCCTCCCAGGGGGTCACAGATACGCAGTATTTT.

The chain links TRBV15 to TRBJ2-3, with D tentatively TRBD1 (5 bases). The germline gives CDR1 LNHNV, CDR2 YYDKDF (reference sequence). Between the trimmed V and J ends, which lost 7 bases and 4 bases, there was a span of 12 bases. The CDR3 runs 13 residues. CDR3 sequence reads: CATKGISSDTQYF. DNA for the CDR3: TGTGCCACCAAGGGGATCAGCTCAGATACGCAGTATTTT. Looking up the rest from reference TRBV15 and TRBJ2-3 gives the full variable domain: DAMVIQNPRYQVTQFGKPVTLSCSQTLNHNVMYWYQQKSSQAPKLLFHYYDKDFNNEADTPDNFQSRRPNTSFCFLDIRSPGLGDTAMYLCATKGISSDTQYFGPGTRLTVL.

CDR3 sequence reads: CASSPPQGAKGAEAFF. The CDR3 DNA is TGTGCCAGCAGCCCGCCCCAGGGGGCGAAGGGCGCTGAAGCTTTCTTT. V usage is TRBV7-9 and J usage is TRBJ1-1, with 8 positions matching TRBD1. J lost 6 bases, V lost 5 bases, and 14 bases had no gene match. Per the germline V gene, CDR1 is SEHNR and CDR2 is FQNEAQ (reference sequence). This CDR3 spans 16 amino acids.

This clone was counted once. The rearrangement joins TRBV4-2 to TRBJ1-6, with 7 bases identical to TRBD1. Trimming removed 0 bases from V and 7 bases from J; junction bases left unmatched: 6. The germline CDR1 and CDR2 sequences are LGHNA and YNFKEQ. The CDR3 spans 16 residues. The chain's CDR3 is CASSQEPGGTNSPLHF. The CDR3 DNA reads as TGTGCCAGCAGCCAAGAACCAGGGGGTACGAATTCACCCCTCCACTTT.

The chain is built from TRBV7-9 and TRBJ2-7; D call uncertain. Germline lookup yields CDR1 SEHNR and CDR2 FQNEAQ (reference sequence). V gave up 5 bases and J gave up 6 bases, with 14 bases separating them. This CDR3 contains 13 residues. CDR3 amino acids: CASSPVGSVEQYF. CDR3 sequence (DNA): TGTGCCAGCAGCCCCGTCGGGTCGGTCGAGCAGTACTTC.

This clone was picked up a small number of times. The chain links TRBV24-1 to TRBJ2-4; 7 bases match TRBD1. V dropped 4 bases and J dropped 8; count of bases not matched to a gene: 10. Germline V lookup: CDR1 KGHDR, CDR2 SFDVKD. This CDR3 region has 15 residues. The CDR3 DNA reads TGTGCCACCAGTGAAACAGGGGAGTTTGATGACATTCAGTACTTC. Translated: CATSETGEFDDIQYF.

V is TRBV24-1 and J is TRBJ2-3; 10 bases are a match to TRBD2. V shed 1 base and J 0 bases; nucleotides not matched to a gene: 9. The CDR3 runs to 19 residues. Germline CDR1 KGHDR, CDR2 SFDVKD. The CDR3 spells CATSDFEREGRLSTDTQYF. The CDR3 DNA reads as TGTGCCACCAGTGATTTTGAGCGGGAGGGGCGTCTAAGCACAGATACGCAGTATTTT.

The sample holds one count of this clone. This chain uses TRBV7-8 with TRBJ1-1, with TRBD1 matching 8 bases. This CDR3 has 15 amino acids. Germline V CDR1 and CDR2: SGHVS, FQNEAQ. V shed 4 bases, J shed 5 bases, and the junction held 9 bases outside the gene matches. This CDR3 is CASSSVQGGYTEAFF. The CDR3 DNA sequence: TGTGCCAGCAGCTCCGTACAGGGGGGGTATACTGAAGCTTTCTTT.

The V and J genes are TRBV4-3 and TRBJ2-1; maybe TRBD2 (6 bases). The CDR3 length is 15 residues. Germline assignment: CDR1 LGHNA and CDR2 YSLEER. Trimming took off 5 bases at V and 6 bases at J, with 17 bases between the two ends. In DNA, the CDR3 is TGCGCCAGCAGCTCGCGGGACTCCGTGGGCAATGAGCAGTTCTTC. This gives the protein CASSSRDSVGNEQFF.

The count of this clone is one. V is TRBV18 and J is TRBJ2-6; D is ambiguous. Germline assignment: CDR1 KGHSH and CDR2 LQKENI. Trimming left V 5 bases short and J 4 bases short, with 15 bases between. The CDR3 contains 16 residues. CDR3 region: CASSSIGLSGANVLTF. The CDR3 DNA sequence: TGTGCCAGCTCATCCATCGGGTTATCGGGGGCCAACGTCCTGACTTTC.

The J gene is TRBJ2-7, the V gene TRBV2, with D maybe TRBD2 (5 bases). From germline, CDR1 is SNHLY and CDR2 FYNNEI. CDR3 length: 13 amino acids. Trimming took off 3 bases at V and 6 bases at J, with 12 bases between the two ends. The CDR3 nucleotides are TGTGCCAGCAGTGAGGACGGGATGGGCGAGCAGTACTTC. Amino acids: CASSEDGMGEQYF.

The V gene is TRBV5-1, the J gene TRBJ1-1, with D uncertain. The CDR3 consists of 14 residues. The ends were cut back, 3 bases at V and 3 bases at J, with 12 bases in the middle. CDR1 SGHRS and CDR2 YFSETQ come from the germline V gene. The CDR3 DNA is TGCGCCAGCAGCTCCTCGCCCACAGACACTGAAGCTTTCTTT. Its protein is CASSSSPTDTEAFF.

The V call is TRBV10-1, the J call TRBJ1-1; 7 nucleotides match TRBD1. The CDR3 contains 13 residues. Germline V CDR1 and CDR2: WNHNN, SYGVQD (reference sequence). V dropped 5 bases and J dropped 10; count of bases not matched to a gene: 10. The CDR3 reads CASSKQGNEGAFF. CDR3 sequence (DNA): TGCGCCAGCAGTAAACAGGGGAATGAGGGAGCTTTCTTT.

The rearrangement links TRBV28 to TRBJ1-4; 8 nucleotides agree with TRBD1. The germline CDR1 and CDR2 sequences are MDHEN and SYDVKM. V was clipped by 5 bases and J by 3 bases; unmatched bases: 5. This CDR3 spans 15 amino acids. In nucleotides, the CDR3 is TGTGCCAGCAGTCCAGGGGGCGAAGCTAATGAAAAACTGTTTTTT. Residues: CASSPGGEANEKLFF.

The CDR3 sequence: CASSLRQPQHF. Written as DNA, the CDR3 is TGTGCCAGCAGTTTGAGACAGCCCCAGCATTTT. The chain joins TRBV28 to TRBJ1-5; D remains ambiguous. Germline assignment: CDR1 MDHEN and CDR2 SYDVKM. The CDR3 is 11 residues long. With 3 bases removed from V and 7 bases from J, the gap between germline ends came to 4 bases.

V and J are TRBV7-6 and TRBJ2-7; D might be TRBD1 (6 bases). The germline V gene encodes CDR1 SGHVS and CDR2 FNYEAQ. There are 15 residues in the CDR3. V gave up 3 bases and J gave up 0 bases, with 12 bases separating them. CDR3 in amino acids: CASSFYADSSYEQYF. CDR3 bases: TGTGCCAGCAGCTTCTACGCGGACAGCTCCTACGAGCAGTACTTC.

This clone has more than one count but fewer than ten. The chain employs TRBV30 and TRBJ1-5, with TRBD1 matching over 12 bases. The length of the CDR3 is 16 residues. Trimming took 1 base from V and 6 from J; bases not matched to a gene: 7. The V gene's germline CDR1 is GTSNPN and CDR2 SVGIG (reference sequence). CDR3 loop: CAWSEWGQGAGQPQHF. The CDR3 DNA is TGTGCCTGGAGTGAGTGGGGACAGGGGGCAGGTCAGCCCCAGCATTTT.

J is TRBJ2-7 and V is TRBV5-1, with 11 bases matching TRBD1. Unmatched junction bases numbered 6, after V lost 0 bases and J lost 7 bases. The CDR3 sequence is 15 residues long. CDR1 and CDR2 from the germline V gene are SGHRS and YFSETQ. CDR3 nucleotide sequence: TGCGCCAGCAGCTTGGATGTGGACAGGGGGCGAGAGCAGTACTTC. Translating it yields CASSLDVDRGREQYF. Full variable domain (outside the CDR3, taken from reference TRBV5-1 and TRBJ2-7): KAGVTQTPRYLIKTRGQQVTLSCSPISGHRSVSWYQQTPGQGLQFLFEYFSETQRNKGNFPGRFSGRQFSNSRSEMNVSTLELGDSALYLCASSLDVDRGREQYFGPGTRLTVT.

The chain combines TRBV3-1 (or the pseudogene TRBV3-2) with TRBJ1-6, with 11 positions matching TRBD1. CDR1 is LGHDT, CDR2 YNNKEL, per germline (reference sequence). Trimming took 4 bases from V and 7 from J; bases not matched to a gene: 9. The CDR3 sequence is 17 residues long. The CDR3 DNA reads TGTGCCAGCAGCCTCTCGGACAGGGGGCGTTTGAATTCACCCCTCCACTTT. Residues: CASSLSDRGRLNSPLHF.

This chain links TRBV18 with TRBJ1-2; the D gene is possibly TRBD1 (5 bases). V shed 0 bases and J shed 8 bases, with 7 bases lying between them. Germline loops: CDR1 KGHSH, CDR2 LQKENI. The CDR3 is made up of 12 amino acids. Here the CDR3 DNA reads TGTGCCAGCTCACCACCGCGGGACGGCTACACCTTC. It encodes CASSPPRDGYTF.

The gene calls are TRBV28 and TRBJ2-7, with D possibly being TRBD1 (6 bases). V was trimmed by 5 bases and J by 0 bases, leaving 14 bases between them. In germline, CDR1 is MDHEN, CDR2 SYDVKM. This CDR3 is 15 amino acids long. CDR3 nucleotide sequence: TGTGCCAGCAGTACTCCGGACAGATTCTCCTACGAGCAGTACTTC. Encoded protein: CASSTPDRFSYEQYF.

This sequence joins TRBV7-2 and TRBJ2-7; unclear D gene. Germline CDR1 is SGHTA and CDR2 is FQGNSA. The V and J ends lost 3 bases and 9 bases respectively, with 15 bases between them. This CDR3 region has 13 residues. The CDR3 DNA reads TGTGCCAGCAGCTTGGCCCCCAAATCGGGGCAGTACTTC. Translating gives CASSLAPKSGQYF.

This chain connects TRBV25-1 to TRBJ2-3, with TRBD2 matching over 14 bases. This CDR3 comprises 15 residues. Germline lookup yields CDR1 MGHDK and CDR2 SYGVNS. V shed 8 bases and J 7 bases; nucleotides not matched to a gene: 8. CDR3 bases: TGTGCCAGCTGCCCGCGACTAGCGGGAGGGCATACGCAGTATTTT. Translating it yields CASCPRLAGGHTQYF.

This clone was counted a few times. This chain links TRBV18 with TRBJ1-3; 9 nucleotides line up with TRBD1. V gave up 3 bases and J gave up 3 bases; unmatched junction bases: 6. The CDR3 is 16 residues long. In germline, CDR1 is KGHSH, CDR2 LQKENI. The CDR3 sequence is CASSPGQGSYGNTIYF. CDR3 nucleotides: TGTGCCAGCTCACCGGGACAGGGCTCTTATGGAAACACCATATATTTT. Based on the CDR3 plus reference TRBV18 and TRBJ1-3, the full variable domain is NAGVMQNPRHLVRRRGQEARLRCSPMKGHSHVYWYRQLPEEGLKFMVYLQKENIIDESGMPKERFSAEFPKEGPSILRIQQVVRGDSAAYFCASSPGQGSYGNTIYFGEGSWLTVV.

This sequence joins TRBV11-2 and TRBJ2-3, with D maybe TRBD1 (5 bases). The CDR3 runs to 14 residues. CDR1 is SGHAT, CDR2 FQNNGV, per germline. Trimming removed 1 base at V and 2 bases at J, with 7 bases between. The CDR3 sequence is CASSLGGPTDTQYF. The DNA of the CDR3 is TGTGCCAGCAGCTTAGGGGGCCCCACAGATACGCAGTATTTT.